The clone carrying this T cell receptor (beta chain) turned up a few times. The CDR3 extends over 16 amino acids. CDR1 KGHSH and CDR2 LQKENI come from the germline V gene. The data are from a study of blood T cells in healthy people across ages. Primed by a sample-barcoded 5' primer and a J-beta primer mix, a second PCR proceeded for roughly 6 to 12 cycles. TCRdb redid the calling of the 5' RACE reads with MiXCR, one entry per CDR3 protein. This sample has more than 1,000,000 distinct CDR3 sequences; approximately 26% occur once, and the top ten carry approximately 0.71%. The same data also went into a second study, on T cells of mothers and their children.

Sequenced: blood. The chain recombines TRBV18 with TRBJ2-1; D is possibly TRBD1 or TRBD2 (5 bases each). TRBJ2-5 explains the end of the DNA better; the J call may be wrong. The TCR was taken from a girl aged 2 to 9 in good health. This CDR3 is CASSPPGPSLLETQYF. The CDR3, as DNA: TGTGCCAGCTCACCACCGGGGCCTAGCCTACTCGAGACCCAGTACTTC.